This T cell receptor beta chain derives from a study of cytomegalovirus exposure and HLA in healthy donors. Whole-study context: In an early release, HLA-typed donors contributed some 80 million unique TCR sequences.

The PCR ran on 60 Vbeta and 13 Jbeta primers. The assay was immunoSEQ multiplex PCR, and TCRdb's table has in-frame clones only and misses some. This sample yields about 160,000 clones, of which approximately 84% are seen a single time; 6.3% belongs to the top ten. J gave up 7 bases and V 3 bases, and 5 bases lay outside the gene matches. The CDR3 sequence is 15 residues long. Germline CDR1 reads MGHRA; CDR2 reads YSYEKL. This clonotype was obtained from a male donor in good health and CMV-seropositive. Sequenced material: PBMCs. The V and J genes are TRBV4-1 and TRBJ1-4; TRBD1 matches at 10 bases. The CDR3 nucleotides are TGCGCCAGCAGCCAGACCGGGACAGGGGCTGAAAAACTGTTTTTT. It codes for CASSQTGTGAEKLFF.